Listed here are 8 T cell receptor beta chains from one sample, sequenced in a study of Ad26.COV2.S vaccination and SARS-CoV-2 variants (dated by TCRdb to the early 2020s). The library was built by means of the immunoSEQ multiplex PCR assay. TCRdb stores this immuneACCESS table with in-frame sequences only. Part of the clones is absent; in the studies checked, under half of the shortfall reflects unresolved V genes, and no reason is known for the rest. The sample table contains hundreds of thousands of clones; only one count was recorded for roughly 85% of them. Approximately 7% of the sample is held by the ten biggest clonotypes. The treatment or condition tag for this specimen amounts to: some 20 received Ad26.COV2.S at low or high dose, single or two shots; several received placebo; per-sample allocation not given. Repertoires of vaccine and placebo recipients were sequenced from samples collected on day 63 after the first injection.

The source material was peripheral blood, sampled in a trial of Ad26.COV2.S vaccine versus placebo. The receptors here all came from a person aged 18-65 years who received the Ad26.COV2.S COVID-19 vaccine or a placebo.

V is TRBV19 and J is TRBJ2-5; 10 bases match TRBD2. V trimming: 7 bases; J trimming: 0 bases; junction bases outside the gene matches: 5. The CDR3 is 15 amino acids. Germline values: CDR1 LNHDA, CDR2 SQIVND (reference sequence). The CDR3 nucleotides are TGTGCCAGTAATGTAGCGGGGGGTTACCAAGAGACCCAGTACTTC. It encodes CASNVAGGYQETQYF. The full variable domain, completed using reference TRBV19 and TRBJ2-5, is DGGITQSPKYLFRKEGQNVTLSCEQNLNHDAMYWYRQDPGQGLRLIYYSQIVNDFQKGDIAEGYSVSREKKESFPLTVTSAQKNPTAFYLCASNVAGGYQETQYFGPGTRLLVL.

In this sample, this clone turned up a few times. The chain has TRBV9 and TRBJ1-5, with D unclear. Deletions cut 4 bases from V and 2 bases from J, with 10 bases between. CDR1 and CDR2 from the germline V gene are SGDLS and YYNGEE. The CDR3 runs to 14 residues. The CDR3 DNA reads as TGTGCCAGCAGCCTCTCACCGGGCAATCAGCCCCAGCATTTT. This translates into CASSLSPGNQPQHF.

This chain uses TRBV18 with TRBJ1-1; 7 bases are a match to TRBD1. Germline V gene data show CDR1 as KGHSH and CDR2 as LQKENI. The V segment lost 2 bases and the J segment 2 bases; nucleotides outside the gene matches: 5. The CDR3 totals 15 residues. DNA of the CDR3: TGTGCCAGCTCACCATTAGGGGGCGGCAACACTGAAGCTTTCTTT. The encoded protein is CASSPLGGGNTEAFF.

The chain links TRBV27 to TRBJ1-2; D may be TRBD1 (5 bases). This CDR3 spans 14 amino acids. Germline lookup yields CDR1 MNHEY and CDR2 SMNVEV (reference sequence). With 6 bases removed from V and 8 bases from J, the gap between germline ends came to 19 bases. The CDR3 coding sequence is TGTGCCAGCAGCTACGTGGGGCGCAGTGTAGGCTACACCTTC. This translates into CASSYVGRSVGYTF.

The chain is built from TRBV4-1 and TRBJ1-2, with TRBD1 matching 10 bases. The V gene's germline CDR1 is MGHRA and CDR2 YSYEKL. Trimming removed 1 base from V and 5 bases from J; junction bases left unmatched: 7. The CDR3 loop spans 16 amino acids. CDR3 nucleotides: TGCGCCAGCAGCCAAGCAGGGACAGGGGCCCCTTATGGCTACACCTTC. This translates into CASSQAGTGAPYGYTF.

The chain is built from TRBV7-9 and TRBJ1-5, with TRBD1 as a possible D gene (6 bases). This CDR3 has 14 amino acids. Per germline, CDR1 SEHNR and CDR2 FQNEAQ (reference sequence). The V end was cut by 4 bases, the J end by 4 bases, with 11 bases between. The CDR3 sequence: CASSSMDRNQPQHF. CDR3 nucleotide sequence: TGTGCCAGCAGCTCTATGGACAGAAATCAGCCCCAGCATTTT.

This chain links TRBV2 with TRBJ2-5; D call uncertain. Trimming shortened V by 6 bases and J by 5 bases, and 7 bases separated the two germline ends. The germline gives CDR1 SNHLY, CDR2 FYNNEI. This CDR3 region has 11 residues. The CDR3 nucleotides read TGTGCCAGCAGCAGAGGCGAGACCCAGTACTTC. Encoded protein: CASSRGETQYF.

The chain combines TRBV6-6 with TRBJ2-1, with D perhaps TRBD2 (6 bases). This CDR3 has 15 residues. CDR1 is MNHNY and CDR2 is SVGAGI in the germline V gene (reference sequence). The germline V and J ends were trimmed by 7 bases and 6 bases, with 19 bases remaining between them. CDR3 loop: CASTRLVPEGNEQFF. The CDR3 DNA reads as TGTGCCAGCACCAGACTAGTTCCAGAGGGCAATGAGCAGTTCTTC.